These 6 T cell receptor beta chains originate from one sample sequenced in a study of blood T cell repertoires in COVID-19. Clones were read by immunoSEQ multiplex PCR, and TCRdb kept only the in-frame ones, dropping some. The sample carries 150,000 to 200,000 clones, roughly 80% recorded once. The material sequenced was peripheral blood. Receptor source: a man aged 65 to 79 with acute or convalescent COVID-19.

The chain recombines TRBV6-5 with TRBJ2-6, with D unclear. V was pared by 2 bases and J by 2 bases, with 4 bases between. Germline CDR1 reads MNHEY; CDR2 reads SVGAGI. This CDR3 contains 14 residues. The CDR3: CASSYGPGANVLTF. As DNA, the CDR3 is TGTGCCAGCAGTTACGGCCCTGGGGCCAACGTCCTGACTTTC.

The chain joins TRBV12-5 to TRBJ1-1; 8 positions agree with TRBD1. There are 13 residues in the CDR3. Germline V CDR1 and CDR2: LGHNT, FRNRAP. V trimming: 1 base; J trimming: 11 bases; junction bases outside the gene matches: 6. The CDR3 DNA is TGTGCTAGTGGTTTGGATAACAGGGGGGAGGCTTTCTTT. It yields the protein CASGLDNRGEAFF.

The chain employs TRBV5-4 and TRBJ2-2, with 10 bases identical to TRBD2. Germline V gives CDR1 SGHNT, CDR2 YYREEE (reference sequence). V gave up 2 bases and J gave up 6 bases; unmatched junction bases: 10. This CDR3 contains 17 residues. CDR3 DNA: TGTGCCAGCAGCTTTTCGCTAGCGGGGGACCAGTCCGGGGAGCTGTTTTTT. Protein product: CASSFSLAGDQSGELFF.

This sequence joins TRBV3-1 (or the pseudogene TRBV3-2) and TRBJ2-7; D is possibly TRBD1 (5 bases). Germline V gene data show CDR1 as LGHDT and CDR2 as YNNKEL (reference sequence). Trimming pared 3 bases from V and 5 bases from J, leaving 17 bases between. CDR3 size: 15 residues. The CDR3 region has the DNA TGTGCCAGCAGCCAGGTAACAGGCTTTCGGAACGAGCAGTACTTC. The encoded protein is CASSQVTGFRNEQYF.

This clone was observed a handful of times. The CDR3 DNA is TGTGCCAGCAGCCAAGGCGGGACAGGGAGGGGCTACACCTTC. Protein product: CASSQGGTGRGYTF. J is TRBJ1-2 and V is TRBV14, with 9 bases matching TRBD1. This CDR3 has 14 residues. V lost 1 base, J lost 8 bases, and 5 bases stayed unmatched. From germline, CDR1 is SGHDN and CDR2 FVKESK. Looking up the rest from reference TRBV14 and TRBJ1-2 gives the full variable domain: EAGVTQFPSHSVIEKGQTVTLRCDPISGHDNLYWYRRVMGKEIKFLLHFVKESKQDESGMPNNRFLAERTGGTYSTLKVQPAELEDSGVYFCASSQGGTGRGYTFGSGTRLTVV.

V is TRBV11-3 and J is TRBJ2-1, with 9 bases fitting TRBD1. The CDR3 contains 15 residues. Unmatched junction bases numbered 11, after V lost 5 bases and J lost 9 bases. Germline values: CDR1 SGHNT, CDR2 YENEEA. The chain's CDR3 is CASSRPGTGSGEQFF. The CDR3 DNA is TGTGCCAGCAGCCGTCCCGGGACAGGGTCGGGTGAGCAGTTCTTC.